This TCR beta chain was recorded in a study of T cell responses to AZD1222 COVID-19 vaccine. Study-wide findings and caveats: There were repertoire samples only from the period after the peak T cell response. A reported finding is that nearly half of spike-specific TCRs target unmutated variant regions.

The method was immunoSEQ multiplex PCR; TCRdb's version includes in-frame clones alone and lacks a portion of them. The sample shows about 180,000 clones, 88% of them seen only once. CDR1 and CDR2 (germline): MGHDK, SYGVNS. This CDR3 spans 18 amino acids. V dropped 4 bases and J dropped 2; count of bases not matched to a gene: 12. As for this clone: Antigen unknown.

The sequence came from an adult who received the AZD1222 COVID-19 vaccine. The sequences come from peripheral blood, collected 28 days after the second AZD1222 dose. The rearrangement uses TRBV25-1 and TRBJ2-7, with 12 bases lining up with TRBD1. CDR3 bases: TGTGCCAGCAGTGGGCTCGGGACAGGGGGCAACATACCCTACGAGCAGTACTTC. Its protein is CASSGLGTGGNIPYEQYF.